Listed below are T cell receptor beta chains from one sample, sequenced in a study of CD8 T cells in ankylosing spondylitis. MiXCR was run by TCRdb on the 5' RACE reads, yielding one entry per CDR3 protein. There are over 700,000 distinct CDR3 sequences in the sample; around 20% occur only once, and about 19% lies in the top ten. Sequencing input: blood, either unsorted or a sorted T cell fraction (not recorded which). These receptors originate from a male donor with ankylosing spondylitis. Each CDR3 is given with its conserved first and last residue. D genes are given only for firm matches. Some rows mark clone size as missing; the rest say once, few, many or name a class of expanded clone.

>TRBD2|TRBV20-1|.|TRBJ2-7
CSARVGLAGVYEQYF
TGCAGTGCTAGAGTGGGACTAGCGGGAGTCTACGAGCAGTACTTC
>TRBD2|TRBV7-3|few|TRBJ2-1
CASSMLAGSYNEQFF
TGTGCCAGCAGCATGCTAGCGGGGAGCTACAATGAGCAGTTCTTC
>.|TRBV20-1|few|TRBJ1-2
CSARGLSYGYTF
TGCAGTGCCAGGGGTCTAAGCTATGGCTACACCTTC
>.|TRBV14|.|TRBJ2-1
CASSQDRRATGLRYNEQFF
TGTGCCAGCAGCCAAGATAGGAGGGCAACGGGACTTCGCTACAATGAGCAGTTCTTC
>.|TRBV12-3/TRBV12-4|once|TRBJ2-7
CASSFYSRGEQYF
TGTGCCAGCAGTTTTTACTCGCGAGGAGAGCAGTACTTC
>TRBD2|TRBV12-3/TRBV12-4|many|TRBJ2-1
CASSPGLAVYNEQFF
TGTGCCAGCAGTCCGGGACTAGCGGTCTACAATGAGCAGTTCTTC
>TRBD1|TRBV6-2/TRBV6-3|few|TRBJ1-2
CASSYRITWTGGENTNGYTF
TGTGCCAGCAGTTACAGAATTACCTGGACAGGGGGCGAGAACACAAATGGCTACACCTTC
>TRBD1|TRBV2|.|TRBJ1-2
CASRGQGWNYGYTF
TGTGCCAGCAGAGGACAGGGCTGGAACTATGGCTACACCTTC
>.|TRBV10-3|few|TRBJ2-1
CAIKTGVYNEQFF
TGTGCCATCAAAACCGGGGTATACAATGAGCAGTTCTTC
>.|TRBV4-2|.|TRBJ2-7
CASSQDEGGHYEQYF
TGTGCCAGCAGCCAAGACGAAGGGGGGCACTACGAGCAGTACTTC
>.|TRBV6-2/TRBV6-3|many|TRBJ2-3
CASSYSDVDTQYF
TGTGCCAGCAGTTACTCGGACGTAGATACGCAGTATTTT
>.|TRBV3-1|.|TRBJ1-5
CASSQDLRNNQPQHF
TGTGCCAGCAGCCAAGATCTTAGGAACAATCAGCCCCAGCATTTT
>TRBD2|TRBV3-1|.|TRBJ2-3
CASSQIAGGRTDTQYF
TGTGCCAGCAGCCAAATAGCGGGGGGCCGCACAGATACGCAGTATTTT
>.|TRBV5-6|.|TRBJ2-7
CASSLLASSYEQYF
TGTGCCAGCAGCTTGCTGGCCAGCTCCTACGAGCAGTACTTC
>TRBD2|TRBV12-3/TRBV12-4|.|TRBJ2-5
CASSLGWGEGHRETQYF
TGTGCCAGCAGCCTCGGCTGGGGGGAGGGCCATAGAGAGACCCAGTACTTC
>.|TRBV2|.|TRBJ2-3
CASKGERTDTQYF
TGTGCCAGCAAGGGGGAGCGCACAGATACGCAGTATTTT
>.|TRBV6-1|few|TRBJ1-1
CASSEMKQGLWTEAFF
TGTGCCAGCAGTGAAATGAAACAGGGATTGTGGACTGAAGCTTTCTTT
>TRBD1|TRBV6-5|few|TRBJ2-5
CASSYYRGEETQYF
TGTGCCAGCAGTTACTACAGGGGGGAAGAGACCCAGTACTTC
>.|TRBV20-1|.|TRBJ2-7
CSAQGLTRAAYEQYF
TGCAGTGCTCAAGGGCTTACAAGGGCCGCCTACGAGCAGTACTTC
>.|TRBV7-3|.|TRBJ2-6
CASSLNQAGANVLTF
TGTGCCAGCAGCTTAAATCAGGCTGGGGCCAACGTCCTGACTTTC
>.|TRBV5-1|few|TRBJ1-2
CASSSPGDLRGYTF
TGCGCCAGCAGCTCACCGGGAGACCTTCGGGGCTACACCTTC
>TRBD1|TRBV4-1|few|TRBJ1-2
CASSQPLTGGNYGYTF
TGCGCCAGCAGCCAACCCTTGACAGGGGGCAACTATGGCTACACCTTC
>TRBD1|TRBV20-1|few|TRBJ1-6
CSARGTGEGSPLHF
TGCAGTGCTAGGGGGACAGGGGAAGGTTCACCCCTCCACTTT
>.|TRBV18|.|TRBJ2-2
CASSPRTDGAGELFF
TGTGCCAGCTCACCACGGACAGATGGGGCCGGGGAGCTGTTTTTT
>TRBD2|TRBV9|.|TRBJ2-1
CASSVTSGIMNEQFF
TGTGCCAGCAGCGTTACTAGCGGGATCATGAATGAGCAGTTCTTC